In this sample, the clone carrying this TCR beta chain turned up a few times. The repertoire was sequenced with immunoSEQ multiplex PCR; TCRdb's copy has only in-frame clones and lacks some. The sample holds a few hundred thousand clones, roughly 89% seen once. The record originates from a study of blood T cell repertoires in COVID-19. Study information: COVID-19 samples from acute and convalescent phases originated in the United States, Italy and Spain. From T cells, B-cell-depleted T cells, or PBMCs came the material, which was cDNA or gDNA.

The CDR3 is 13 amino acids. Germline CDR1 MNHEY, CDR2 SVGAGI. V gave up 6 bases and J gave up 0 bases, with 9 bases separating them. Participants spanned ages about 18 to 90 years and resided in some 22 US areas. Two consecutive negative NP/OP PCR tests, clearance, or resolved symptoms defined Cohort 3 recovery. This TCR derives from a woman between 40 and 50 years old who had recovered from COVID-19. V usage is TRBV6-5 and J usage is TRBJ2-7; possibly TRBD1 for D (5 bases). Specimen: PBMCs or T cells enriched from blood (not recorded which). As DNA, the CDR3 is TGTGCCAGCAGCTCAGGGTTCTCCTACGAGCAGTACGTC. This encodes CASSSGFSYEQYV.